This section outlines one TCR beta chain sequence together with its context. The antigen is not known. TCR alpha and beta CDR3 regions were amplified from RNA using iRepertoire nested multiplex PCR. One-step reverse transcription and amplification started from approximately 100-400 ng of tissue mRNA or PBMC total RNA. MiXCR, run by TCRdb on the multiplex PCR reads, gives a single entry per CDR3 protein. The sample contains approximately 89,000 distinct CDR3 sequences, roughly 23% of which appear only once. This sample stems from a study of glioma-infiltrating T cells. Study observations and caveats: Only very few CDR3 sequences appeared in both tissue and blood. Gliomas, especially low-grade, showed above-expected tissue-blood divergence; non-neoplastic patients showed below.

The source material was glioma tissue, nonneoplastic brain tissue, or PBMCs (not recorded which). The clonotype was recovered from a human donor with low-grade glioma or glioblastoma, undergoing nonglioma brain surgery, or in good health (not recorded which).

CDR3 amino acids: CSAPRPLNTEAFF. The CDR3 DNA sequence: TGCAGTGCTCCACGCCCCTTGAACACTGAAGCTTTCTTT. V usage is TRBV20-1 and J usage is TRBJ1-1; D gene uncertain. The V end lost 5 bases, the J end lost 0 bases, and 10 bases lay between the germline ends. The CDR3 has 13 amino acids. CDR1 is DFQATT and CDR2 is SNEGSKA in the germline V gene (reference sequence).